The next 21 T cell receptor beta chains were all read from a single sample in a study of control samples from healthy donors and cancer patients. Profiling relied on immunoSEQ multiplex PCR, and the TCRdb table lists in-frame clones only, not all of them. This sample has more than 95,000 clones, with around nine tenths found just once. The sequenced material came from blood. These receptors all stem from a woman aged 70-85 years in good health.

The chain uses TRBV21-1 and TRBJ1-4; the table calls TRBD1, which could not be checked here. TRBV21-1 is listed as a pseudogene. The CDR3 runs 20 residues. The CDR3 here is CASSNRDRVKMLSSSEKLFF. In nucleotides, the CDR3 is TGTGCCAGCAGCAACCGGGACAGGGTTAAAATGCTATCTAGTAGTGAAAAACTGTTTTTT.

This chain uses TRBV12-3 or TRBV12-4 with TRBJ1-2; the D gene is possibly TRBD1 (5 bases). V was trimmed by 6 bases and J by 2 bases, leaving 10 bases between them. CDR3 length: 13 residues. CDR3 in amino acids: CASRQGLNYGYTF. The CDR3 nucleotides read TGTGCCAGCAGGCAGGGATTGAACTATGGCTACACCTTC.

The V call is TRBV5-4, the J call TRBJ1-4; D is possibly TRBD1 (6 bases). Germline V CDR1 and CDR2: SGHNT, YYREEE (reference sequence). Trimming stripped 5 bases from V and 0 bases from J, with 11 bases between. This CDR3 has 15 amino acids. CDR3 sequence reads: CASSRQGPTNEKLFF. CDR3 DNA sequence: TGTGCCAGCAGTCGGCAGGGGCCAACTAATGAAAAACTGTTTTTT.

CDR3 nucleotides: TGCGCCAGCAGCTTGGCTGGGACAGGGGTGGGCTACACCTTC. It codes for CASSLAGTGVGYTF. V gene TRBV5-1 combines with J gene TRBJ1-2; 10 nucleotides line up with TRBD1. Germline V gives CDR1 SGHRS, CDR2 YFSETQ. The junction had 4 bases not matched to a gene; V was cut back by 0 bases and J by 8 bases. The CDR3 sequence is 14 residues long.

CDR3 region: CASAFDENTEAFF. The CDR3 DNA reads TGCGCCAGCGCATTTGACGAGAACACTGAAGCTTTCTTT. The chain recombines TRBV5-1 with TRBJ1-1; D is unresolved. The length of the CDR3 is 13 residues. V shed 7 bases and J shed 1 base, with 11 bases lying between them. From germline, CDR1 is SGHRS and CDR2 YFSETQ.

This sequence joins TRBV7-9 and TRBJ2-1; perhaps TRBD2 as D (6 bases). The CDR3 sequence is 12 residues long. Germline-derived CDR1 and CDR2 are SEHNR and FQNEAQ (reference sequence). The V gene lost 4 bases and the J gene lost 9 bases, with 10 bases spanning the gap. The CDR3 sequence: CASSSGVSEQFF. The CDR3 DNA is TGTGCCAGCAGCTCGGGGGTCTCTGAGCAGTTCTTC.

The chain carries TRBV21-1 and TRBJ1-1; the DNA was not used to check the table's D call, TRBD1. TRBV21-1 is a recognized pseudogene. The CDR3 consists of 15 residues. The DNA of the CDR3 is TGTGCCAGCAGCAAAGGTGGGACAGGGAACACTGAAGCTTTCTTT. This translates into CASSKGGTGNTEAFF.

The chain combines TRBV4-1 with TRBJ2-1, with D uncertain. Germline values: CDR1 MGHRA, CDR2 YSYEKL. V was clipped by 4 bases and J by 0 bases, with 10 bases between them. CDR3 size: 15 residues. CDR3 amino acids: CASSPQRNSYNEQFF. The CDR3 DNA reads TGCGCCAGCAGCCCCCAACGTAACTCCTACAATGAGCAGTTCTTC.

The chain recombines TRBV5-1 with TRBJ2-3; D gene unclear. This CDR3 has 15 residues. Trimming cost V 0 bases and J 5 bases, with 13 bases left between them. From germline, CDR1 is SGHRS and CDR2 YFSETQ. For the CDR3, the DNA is TGCGCCAGCAGCTTGGTAGGCACCGTAGGAGATACGCAGTATTTT. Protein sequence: CASSLVGTVGDTQYF.

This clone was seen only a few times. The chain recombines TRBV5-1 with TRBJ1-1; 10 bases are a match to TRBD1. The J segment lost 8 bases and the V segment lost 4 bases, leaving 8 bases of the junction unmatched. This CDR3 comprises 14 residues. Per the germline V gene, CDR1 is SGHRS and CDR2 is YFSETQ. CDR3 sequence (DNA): TGCGCCAGCAGCATTAGGGGACAGGGGAAGGAAGCTTTCTTT. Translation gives CASSIRGQGKEAFF.

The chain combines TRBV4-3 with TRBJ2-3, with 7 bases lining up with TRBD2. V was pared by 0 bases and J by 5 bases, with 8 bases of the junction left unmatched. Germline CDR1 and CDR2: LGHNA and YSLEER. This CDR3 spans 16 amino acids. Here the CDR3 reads CASSQDVWGGVDTQYF. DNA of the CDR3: TGCGCCAGCAGCCAAGATGTATGGGGGGGGGTAGATACGCAGTATTTT.

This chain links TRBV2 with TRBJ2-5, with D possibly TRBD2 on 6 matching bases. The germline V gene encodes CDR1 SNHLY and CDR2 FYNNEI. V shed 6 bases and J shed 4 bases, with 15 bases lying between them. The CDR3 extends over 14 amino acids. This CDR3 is CASSPRRGGETQYF. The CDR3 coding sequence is TGTGCCAGCAGCCCGAGGCGGGGAGGAGAGACCCAGTACTTC.

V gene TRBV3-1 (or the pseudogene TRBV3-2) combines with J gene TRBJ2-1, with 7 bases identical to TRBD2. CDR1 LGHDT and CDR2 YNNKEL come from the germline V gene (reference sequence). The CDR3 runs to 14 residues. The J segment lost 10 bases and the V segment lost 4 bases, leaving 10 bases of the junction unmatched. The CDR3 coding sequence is TGTGCCAGCAGCCCAACGGGGGGAGGGCGGGAGCAGTTCTTC. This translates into CASSPTGGGREQFF.

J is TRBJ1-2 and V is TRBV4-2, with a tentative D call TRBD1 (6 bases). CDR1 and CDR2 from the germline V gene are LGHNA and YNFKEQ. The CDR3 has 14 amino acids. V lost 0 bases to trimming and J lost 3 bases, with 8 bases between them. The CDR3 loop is CASSQDRGDYGYTF. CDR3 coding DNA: TGTGCCAGCAGCCAAGACAGGGGTGACTATGGCTACACCTTC.

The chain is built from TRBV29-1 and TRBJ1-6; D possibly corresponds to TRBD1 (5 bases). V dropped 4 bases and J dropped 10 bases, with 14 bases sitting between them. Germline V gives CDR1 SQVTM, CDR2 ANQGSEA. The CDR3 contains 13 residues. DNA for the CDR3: TGCAGCGTTGGGGTCGCGGAGGGGTCACCCCTCCACTTT. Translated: CSVGVAEGSPLHF.

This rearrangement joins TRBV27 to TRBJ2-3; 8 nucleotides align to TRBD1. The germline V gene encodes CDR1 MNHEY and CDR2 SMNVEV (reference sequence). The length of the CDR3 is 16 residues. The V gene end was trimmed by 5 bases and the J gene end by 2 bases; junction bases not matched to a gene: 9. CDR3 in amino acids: CASSTRQGAVTDTQYF. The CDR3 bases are TGTGCCAGCAGTACACGCCAGGGGGCGGTCACAGATACGCAGTATTTT.

CDR3 loop: CASSWPGTGIGYGYTF. For the CDR3, the DNA is TGTGCCAGCAGCTGGCCCGGGACAGGGATAGGCTATGGCTACACCTTC. V usage is TRBV7-3 and J usage is TRBJ1-2; TRBD1 matches at 9 bases. Germline-derived CDR1 and CDR2 are SGHTA and FQGTGA. The CDR3 spans 16 residues. The J segment lost 4 bases and the V segment lost 4 bases, leaving 10 bases of the junction unmatched.

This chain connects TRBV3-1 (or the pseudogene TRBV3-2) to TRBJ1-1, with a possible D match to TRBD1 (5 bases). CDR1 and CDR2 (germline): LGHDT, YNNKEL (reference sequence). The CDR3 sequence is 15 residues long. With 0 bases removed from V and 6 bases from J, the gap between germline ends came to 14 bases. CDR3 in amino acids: CASSQDLGRASEAFF. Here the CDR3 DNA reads TGTGCCAGCAGCCAAGACCTGGGACGGGCGTCTGAAGCTTTCTTT.

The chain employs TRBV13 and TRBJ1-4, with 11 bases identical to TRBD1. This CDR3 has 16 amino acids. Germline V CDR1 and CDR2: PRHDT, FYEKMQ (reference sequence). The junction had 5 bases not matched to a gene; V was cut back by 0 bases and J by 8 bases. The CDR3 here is CASSLGGQGAPEKLFF. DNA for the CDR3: TGTGCCAGCAGCTTAGGTGGACAGGGGGCTCCGGAAAAACTGTTTTTT.

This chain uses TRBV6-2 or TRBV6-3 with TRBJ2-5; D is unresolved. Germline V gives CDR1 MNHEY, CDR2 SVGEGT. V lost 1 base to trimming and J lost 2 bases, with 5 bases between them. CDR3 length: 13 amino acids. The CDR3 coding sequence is TGTGCCAGCAGTTACTTAGGGCAAGAGACCCAGTACTTC. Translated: CASSYLGQETQYF.

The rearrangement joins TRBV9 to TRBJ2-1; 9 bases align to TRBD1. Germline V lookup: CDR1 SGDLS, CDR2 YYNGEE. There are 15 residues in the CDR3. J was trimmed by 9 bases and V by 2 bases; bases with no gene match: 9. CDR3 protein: CASSVRDRVRSEQFF. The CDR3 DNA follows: TGTGCCAGCAGCGTCCGGGACAGGGTAAGGAGTGAGCAGTTCTTC.